Listed below are T cell receptor beta chains from one sample, sequenced in a study of identical twins. One entry per CDR3 protein, called by TCRdb with MiXCR from the 5' RACE reads. This table holds 500,000 to 550,000 distinct CDR3 sequences, about 20% found once. In addition, the sample was reused for a study of T cells expressing NK-cell markers.

The source material was CD4+ T cells sorted from blood. The source of these receptors is a woman aged 18 to 35 in good health. Each CDR3 is given with its conserved first and last residue. The D gene is left open where the match is weak. The listing skips clone size in some rows; elsewhere it reads once, few, many or a size class.

d_call clone_size j_call v_call cdr3_aa cdr3_nt
NA many TRBJ2-7 TRBV7-2 CASSLVSSSYEQYF TGTGCCAGCAGCTTAGTCTCTAGTTCCTACGAGCAGTACTTC
NA few TRBJ2-7 TRBV6-5 CASKQGPYEQYF TGTGCCAGCAAGCAAGGACCCTACGAGCAGTACTTC
NA few TRBJ1-1 TRBV12-3/TRBV12-4 CASEQGLVTEAFF TGTGCCAGTGAACAGGGCCTGGTCACTGAAGCTTTCTTT
NA NA TRBJ2-1 TRBV7-2 CASSSRPGNEQFF TGTGCCAGCAGCTCCCGTCCGGGGAATGAGCAGTTCTTC
NA few TRBJ2-2 TRBV29-1 CSVEAQAYTGELFF TGCAGCGTTGAAGCACAGGCCTACACCGGGGAGCTGTTTTTT
TRBD2 few TRBJ2-1 TRBV20-1 CSARPSGGVGEQFF TGCAGTGCTAGACCTAGCGGGGGGGTGGGTGAGCAGTTCTTC
NA NA TRBJ2-1 TRBV20-1 CSVSRDPSSYNEQFF TGCAGTGTCAGCCGGGACCCGAGCTCCTACAATGAGCAGTTCTTC
NA few TRBJ2-1 TRBV11-3 CASSPVSYNEQFF TGTGCCAGCAGCCCCGTTTCCTACAATGAGCAGTTCTTC
TRBD2 NA TRBJ2-5 TRBV20-1 CSARSAGESGTQYF TGCAGTGCTAGATCGGCGGGGGAGTCCGGGACCCAGTACTTC
NA NA TRBJ1-5 TRBV7-8 CASSPRLWNQPQHF TGTGCCAGCAGCCCCCGATTGTGGAATCAGCCCCAGCATTTT
TRBD1 NA TRBJ1-4 TRBV29-1 CSVAMKRGQGNEKLFF TGCAGCGTCGCCATGAAAAGGGGGCAGGGTAATGAAAAACTGTTTTTT
TRBD2 once TRBJ2-2 TRBV20-1 CSTFGTSSTGELFF TGCAGTACCTTCGGGACTAGCTCCACCGGGGAGCTGTTTTTT
NA NA TRBJ1-4 TRBV29-1 CSVVGGSNEKLFF TGCAGCGTTGTCGGCGGATCTAATGAAAAACTGTTTTTT
NA once TRBJ2-7 TRBV6-1 CASSDGLPGRREQYF TGTGCCAGCAGCGACGGGCTCCCAGGGCGGCGGGAGCAGTACTTC
NA NA TRBJ1-1 TRBV14 CASSQAGANTEAFF TGTGCCAGCAGCCAAGCGGGGGCGAACACTGAAGCTTTCTTT
NA once TRBJ2-3 TRBV3-1 CASSQDGLARDTQYF TGTGCCAGCAGCCAAGATGGGCTAGCTCGGGATACGCAGTATTTT
TRBD2 many TRBJ2-7 TRBV12-3/TRBV12-4 CASSFKRGGPYEQYF TGTGCCAGCAGTTTCAAGCGGGGGGGCCCCTACGAGCAGTACTTC
TRBD1 few TRBJ2-5 TRBV6-2/TRBV6-3 CASSPQTGFQETQYF TGTGCCAGCAGTCCCCAGACAGGGTTCCAAGAGACCCAGTACTTC
NA few TRBJ1-6 TRBV7-9 CASSRLDLGDSPLHF TGTGCCAGCAGCCGTTTGGACCTCGGAGATTCACCCCTCCACTTT
NA NA TRBJ1-1 TRBV20-1 CSARRTEAFF TGCAGTGCCCGGAGGACTGAAGCTTTCTTT
TRBD2 NA TRBJ2-1 TRBV10-3 CAIRDPSLAGNKQFF TGTGCCATCAGAGACCCATCCCTAGCGGGGAATAAGCAGTTCTTC
NA few TRBJ1-5 TRBV6-4 CASSDSQQRYHQPQHF TGTGCCAGCAGTGACTCACAACAAAGGTACCATCAGCCCCAGCATTTT
TRBD2 NA TRBJ2-7 TRBV15 CATSRGRRGRSGLGNEQYF TGTGCCACCAGCAGAGGGAGACGGGGCAGGTCGGGACTAGGAAACGAGCAGTACTTC
NA few TRBJ2-3 TRBV29-1 CSVEISDSTDTQYF TGCAGCGTTGAGATCAGCGATAGCACAGATACGCAGTATTTT
TRBD2 few TRBJ2-2 TRBV5-1 CASSPAGLPGELFF TGCGCCAGCAGCCCAGCGGGATTGCCCGGGGAGCTGTTTTTT
TRBD1 few TRBJ2-3 TRBV9 CASSAEPDRSTDTQYF TGTGCCAGCAGCGCGGAACCGGACAGGAGCACAGATACGCAGTATTTT
NA few TRBJ2-1 TRBV6-1 CASSVSGAGSYNEQFF TGTGCCAGCAGTGTTTCGGGGGCTGGCTCCTACAATGAGCAGTTCTTC
TRBD2 few TRBJ2-1 TRBV27 CASCSGLAAYNEQFF TGTGCCAGCTGCTCAGGACTAGCGGCATACAATGAGCAGTTCTTC
NA few TRBJ2-3 TRBV10-3 CATEGGSGDTQYF TGTGCCACCGAGGGCGGAAGCGGAGATACGCAGTATTTT